This T cell receptor beta chain was observed in a study of shared clonotypes between healthy human individuals. Positive CCR7 selection of CD45RO-negative cells yielded the naive CD8 cells, and terminally differentiated effector memory CD45RA+ cells were excluded. Assay: immunoSEQ multiplex PCR; the TCRdb copy retains only in-frame clones and omits some. Here the sample spans over 2 million clones, roughly 94% being singletons. Looked up from germline, CDR1 is MNHEY and CDR2 is SVGAGI. CDR3 length equals 13 residues. The V end lost 6 bases, the J end lost 3 bases, and 12 bases lay between the germline ends.

The clonotype was recovered from a man between 18 and 35 years old in good health. The chain joins TRBV6-5 to TRBJ2-7, with D possibly TRBD1 on 5 matching bases. The sequenced sample consisted of naive CD8+ T cells sorted from blood. Here the CDR3 DNA reads TGTGCCAGCAGCCAAGGACATTTCTACGAGCAGTACTTC. It translates to CASSQGHFYEQYF.